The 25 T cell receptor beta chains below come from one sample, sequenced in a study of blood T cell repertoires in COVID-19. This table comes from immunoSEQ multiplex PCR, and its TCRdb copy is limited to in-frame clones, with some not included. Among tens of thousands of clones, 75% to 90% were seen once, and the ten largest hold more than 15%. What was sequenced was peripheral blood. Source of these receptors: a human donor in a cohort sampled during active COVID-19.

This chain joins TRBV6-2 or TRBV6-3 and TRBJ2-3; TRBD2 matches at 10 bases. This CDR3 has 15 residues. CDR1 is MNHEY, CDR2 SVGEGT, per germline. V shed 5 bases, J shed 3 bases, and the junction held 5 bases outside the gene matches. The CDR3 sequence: CASSVGTSETDTQYF. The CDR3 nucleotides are TGTGCCAGCAGTGTCGGGACTAGCGAAACAGATACGCAGTATTTT.

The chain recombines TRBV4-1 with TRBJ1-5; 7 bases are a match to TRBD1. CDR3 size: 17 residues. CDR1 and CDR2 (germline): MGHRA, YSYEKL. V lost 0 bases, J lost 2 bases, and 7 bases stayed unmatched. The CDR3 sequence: CASSQEGAGGRNQPQHF. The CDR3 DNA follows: TGCGCCAGCAGCCAAGAAGGGGCAGGGGGACGCAATCAGCCCCAGCATTTT.

The CDR3 protein is CASSQVPGTPYEQYF. The CDR3 coding sequence is TGCGCCAGCAGCCAAGTCCCTGGGACTCCCTACGAGCAGTACTTC. The chain couples TRBV4-1 to TRBJ2-7; maybe TRBD2 (6 bases). V dropped 1 base and J dropped 2 bases, with 12 bases sitting between them. Germline V gene lookup returns CDR1 MGHRA and CDR2 YSYEKL. CDR3 length: 15 residues.

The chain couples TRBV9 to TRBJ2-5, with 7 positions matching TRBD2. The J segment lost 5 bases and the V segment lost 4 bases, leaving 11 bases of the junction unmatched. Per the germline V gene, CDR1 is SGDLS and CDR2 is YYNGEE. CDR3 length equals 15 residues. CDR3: CASSPGQGGHETQYF. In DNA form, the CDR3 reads TGTGCCAGCAGCCCCGGGCAGGGAGGGCACGAGACCCAGTACTTC.

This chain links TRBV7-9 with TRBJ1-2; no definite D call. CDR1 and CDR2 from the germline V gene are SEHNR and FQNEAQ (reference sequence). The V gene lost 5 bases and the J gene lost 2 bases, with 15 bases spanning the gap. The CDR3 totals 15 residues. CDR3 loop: CASSPPRVANYGYTF. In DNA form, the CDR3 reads TGTGCCAGCAGCCCCCCCCGGGTGGCAAACTATGGCTACACCTTC.

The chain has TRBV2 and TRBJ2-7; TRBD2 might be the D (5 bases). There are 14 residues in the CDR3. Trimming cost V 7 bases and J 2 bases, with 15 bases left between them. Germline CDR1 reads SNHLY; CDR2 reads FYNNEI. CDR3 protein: CASTFHEGTYEQYF. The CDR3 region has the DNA TGTGCCAGCACCTTTCATGAGGGAACCTACGAGCAGTACTTC. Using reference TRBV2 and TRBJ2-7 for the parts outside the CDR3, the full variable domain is EPEVTQTPSHQVTQMGQEVILRCVPISNHLYFYWYRQILGQKVEFLVSFYNNEISEKSEIFDDQFSVERPDGSNFTLKIRSTKLEDSAMYFCASTFHEGTYEQYFGPGTRLTVT.

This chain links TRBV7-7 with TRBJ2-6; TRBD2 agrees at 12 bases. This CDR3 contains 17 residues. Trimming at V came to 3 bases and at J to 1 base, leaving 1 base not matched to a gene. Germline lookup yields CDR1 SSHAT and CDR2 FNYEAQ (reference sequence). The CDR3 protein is CASSFGLAGSGANVLTF. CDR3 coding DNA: TGTGCCAGCAGCTTCGGACTAGCGGGGTCTGGGGCCAACGTCCTGACTTTC.

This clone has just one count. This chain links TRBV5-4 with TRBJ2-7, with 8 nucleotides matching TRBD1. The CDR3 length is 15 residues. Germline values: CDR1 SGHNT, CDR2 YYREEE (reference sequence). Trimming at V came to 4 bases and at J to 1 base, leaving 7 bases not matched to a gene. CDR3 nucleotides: TGTGCCAGCAGCCCCGGGACAGGCGCATCCTACGAGCAGTACTTC. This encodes CASSPGTGASYEQYF.

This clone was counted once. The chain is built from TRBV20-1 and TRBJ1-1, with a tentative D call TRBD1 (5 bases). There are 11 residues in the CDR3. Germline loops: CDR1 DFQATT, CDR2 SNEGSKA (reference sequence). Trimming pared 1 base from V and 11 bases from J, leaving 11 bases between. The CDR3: CSARVPGRAFF. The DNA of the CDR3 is TGCAGTGCTAGAGTTCCAGGGAGGGCTTTCTTT.

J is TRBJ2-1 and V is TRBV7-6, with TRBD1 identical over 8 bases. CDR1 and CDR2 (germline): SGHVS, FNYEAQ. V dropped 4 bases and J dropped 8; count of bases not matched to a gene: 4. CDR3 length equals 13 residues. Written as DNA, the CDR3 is TGTGCCAGCAGCTGGATGACAGGGGATGAGCAGTTCTTC. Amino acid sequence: CASSWMTGDEQFF.

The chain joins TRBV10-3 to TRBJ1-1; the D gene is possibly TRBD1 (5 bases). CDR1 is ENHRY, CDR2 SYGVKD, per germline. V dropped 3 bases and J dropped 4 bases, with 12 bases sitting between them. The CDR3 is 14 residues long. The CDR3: CAISEYQGGTEAFF. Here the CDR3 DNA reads TGTGCCATCAGTGAATATCAGGGTGGCACTGAAGCTTTCTTT.

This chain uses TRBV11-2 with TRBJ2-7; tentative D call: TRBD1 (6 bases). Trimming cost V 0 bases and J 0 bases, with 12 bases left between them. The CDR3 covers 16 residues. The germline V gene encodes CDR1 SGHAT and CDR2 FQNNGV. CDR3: CASSLDLWGPSYEQYF. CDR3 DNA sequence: TGTGCCAGCAGCTTAGATCTGTGGGGGCCCTCCTACGAGCAGTACTTC. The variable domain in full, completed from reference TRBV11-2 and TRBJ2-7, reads EAGVAQSPRYKIIEKRQSVAFWCNPISGHATLYWYQQILGQGPKLLIQFQNNGVVDDSQLPKDRFSAERLKGVDSTLKIQPAKLEDSAVYLCASSLDLWGPSYEQYFGPGTRLTVT.

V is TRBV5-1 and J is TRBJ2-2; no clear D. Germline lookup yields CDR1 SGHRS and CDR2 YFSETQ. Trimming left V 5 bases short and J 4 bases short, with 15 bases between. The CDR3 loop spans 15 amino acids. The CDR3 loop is CASRVTTEGTGELFF. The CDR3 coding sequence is TGCGCCAGCAGGGTGACAACGGAAGGCACCGGGGAGCTGTTTTTT. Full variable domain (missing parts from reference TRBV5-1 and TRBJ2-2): KAGVTQTPRYLIKTRGQQVTLSCSPISGHRSVSWYQQTPGQGLQFLFEYFSETQRNKGNFPGRFSGRQFSNSRSEMNVSTLELGDSALYLCASRVTTEGTGELFFGEGSRLTVL.

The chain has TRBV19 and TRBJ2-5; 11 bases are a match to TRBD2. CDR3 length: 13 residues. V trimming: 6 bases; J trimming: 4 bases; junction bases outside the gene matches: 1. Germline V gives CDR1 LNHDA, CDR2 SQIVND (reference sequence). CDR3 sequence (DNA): TGTGCCAGTAGCGGACTAGCGGGAGAGACCCAGTACTTC. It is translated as CASSGLAGETQYF.

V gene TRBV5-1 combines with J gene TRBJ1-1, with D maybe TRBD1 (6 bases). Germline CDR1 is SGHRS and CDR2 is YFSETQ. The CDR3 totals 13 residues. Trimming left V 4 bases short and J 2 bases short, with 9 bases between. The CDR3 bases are TGCGCCAGCAGCCCAGGGGTCAACACTGAAGCTTTCTTT. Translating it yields CASSPGVNTEAFF.

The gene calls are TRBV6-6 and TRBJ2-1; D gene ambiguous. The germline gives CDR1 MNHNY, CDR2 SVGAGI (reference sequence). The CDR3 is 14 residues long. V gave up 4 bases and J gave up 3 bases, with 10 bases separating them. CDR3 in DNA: TGTGCCAGCAGTTCCCTGAGGTTCTACAATGAGCAGTTCTTC. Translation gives CASSSLRFYNEQFF.

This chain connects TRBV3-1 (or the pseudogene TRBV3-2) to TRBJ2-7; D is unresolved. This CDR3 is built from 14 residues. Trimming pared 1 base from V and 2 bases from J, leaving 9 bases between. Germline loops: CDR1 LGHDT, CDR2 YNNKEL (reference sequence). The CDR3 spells CASSQVKSTYEQYF. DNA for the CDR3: TGTGCCAGCAGCCAAGTTAAGTCTACCTACGAGCAGTACTTC.

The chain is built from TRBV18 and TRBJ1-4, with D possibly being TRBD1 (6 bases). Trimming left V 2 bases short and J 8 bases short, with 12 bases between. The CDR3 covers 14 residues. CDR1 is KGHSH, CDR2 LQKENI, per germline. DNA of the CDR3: TGTGCCAGCTCACCAAGGGACATGTACGAAAAACTGTTTTTT. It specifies CASSPRDMYEKLFF.

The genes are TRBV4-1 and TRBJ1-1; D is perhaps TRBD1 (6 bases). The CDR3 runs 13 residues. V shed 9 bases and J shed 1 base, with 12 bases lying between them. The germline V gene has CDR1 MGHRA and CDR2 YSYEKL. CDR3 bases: TGCGCCAGTTCTCAGGGGTGGAACACTGAAGCTTTCTTT. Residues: CASSQGWNTEAFF.

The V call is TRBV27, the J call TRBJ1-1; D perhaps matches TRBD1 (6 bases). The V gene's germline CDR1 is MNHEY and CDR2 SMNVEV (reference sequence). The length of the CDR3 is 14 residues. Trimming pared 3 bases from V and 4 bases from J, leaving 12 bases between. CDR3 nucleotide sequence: TGTGCCAGCAGTTTCCAGGGGATAGGCACTGAAGCTTTCTTT. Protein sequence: CASSFQGIGTEAFF.

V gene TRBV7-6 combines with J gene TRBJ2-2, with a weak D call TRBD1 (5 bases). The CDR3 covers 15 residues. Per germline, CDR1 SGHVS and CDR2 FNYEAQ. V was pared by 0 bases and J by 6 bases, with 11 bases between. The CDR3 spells CASSLASLGAGELFF. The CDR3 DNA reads TGTGCCAGCAGCTTAGCCTCTTTAGGGGCCGGGGAGCTGTTTTTT.

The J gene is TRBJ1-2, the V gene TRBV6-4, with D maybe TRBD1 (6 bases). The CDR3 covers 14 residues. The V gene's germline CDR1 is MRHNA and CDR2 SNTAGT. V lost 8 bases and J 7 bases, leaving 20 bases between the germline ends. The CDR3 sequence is CASQRNTGITGYTF. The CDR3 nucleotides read TGTGCCAGCCAACGAAATACAGGGATCACTGGCTACACCTTC.

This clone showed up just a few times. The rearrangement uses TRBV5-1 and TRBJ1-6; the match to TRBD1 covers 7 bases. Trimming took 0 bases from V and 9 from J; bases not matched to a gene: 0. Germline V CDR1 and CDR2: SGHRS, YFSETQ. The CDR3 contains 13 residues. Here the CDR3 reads CASSLDRGSPLHF. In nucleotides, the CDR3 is TGCGCCAGCAGCTTGGACAGGGGTTCACCCCTCCACTTT.

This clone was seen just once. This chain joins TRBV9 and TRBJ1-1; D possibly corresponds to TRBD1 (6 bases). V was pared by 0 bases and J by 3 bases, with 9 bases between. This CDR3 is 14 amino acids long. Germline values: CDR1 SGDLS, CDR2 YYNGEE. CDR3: CASSVAPGDTEAFF. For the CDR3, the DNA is TGTGCCAGCAGCGTAGCCCCAGGGGACACTGAAGCTTTCTTT.

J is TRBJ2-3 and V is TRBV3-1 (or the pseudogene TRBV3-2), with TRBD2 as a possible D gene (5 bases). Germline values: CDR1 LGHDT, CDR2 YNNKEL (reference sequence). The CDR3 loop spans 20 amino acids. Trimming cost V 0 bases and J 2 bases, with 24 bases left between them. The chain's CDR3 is CASSQDIVVGGGASTDTQYF. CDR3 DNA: TGTGCCAGCAGCCAAGATATTGTCGTCGGAGGCGGCGCGTCCACAGATACGCAGTATTTT.